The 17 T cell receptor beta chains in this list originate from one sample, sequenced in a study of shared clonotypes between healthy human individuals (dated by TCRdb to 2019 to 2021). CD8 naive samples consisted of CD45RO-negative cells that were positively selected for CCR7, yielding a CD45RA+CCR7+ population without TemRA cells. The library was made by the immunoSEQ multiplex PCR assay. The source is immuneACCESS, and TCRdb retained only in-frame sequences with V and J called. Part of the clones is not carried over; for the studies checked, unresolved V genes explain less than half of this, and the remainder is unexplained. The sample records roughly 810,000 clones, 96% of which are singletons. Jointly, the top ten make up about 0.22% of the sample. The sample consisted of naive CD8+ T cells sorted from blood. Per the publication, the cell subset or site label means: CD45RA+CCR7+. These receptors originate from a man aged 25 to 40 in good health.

CDR3 region: CASRDTIEGYNEQFF. The CDR3 DNA reads as TGTGCCAGCAGGGACACTATCGAGGGGTACAATGAGCAGTTCTTC. The rearrangement links TRBV27 to TRBJ2-1, with D perhaps being TRBD1 or TRBD2 (5 bases each). This CDR3 spans 15 amino acids. Germline V CDR1 and CDR2: MNHEY, SMNVEV (reference sequence). Trimming took off 6 bases at V and 4 bases at J, with 16 bases between the two ends.

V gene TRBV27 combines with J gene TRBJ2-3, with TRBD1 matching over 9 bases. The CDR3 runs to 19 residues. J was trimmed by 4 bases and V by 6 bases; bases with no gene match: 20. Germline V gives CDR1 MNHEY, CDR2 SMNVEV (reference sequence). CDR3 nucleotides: TGTGCCAGCAGAAGTTTATGGCCCCGGGACAGGGTTCGGTCAGATACGCAGTATTTT. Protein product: CASRSLWPRDRVRSDTQYF.

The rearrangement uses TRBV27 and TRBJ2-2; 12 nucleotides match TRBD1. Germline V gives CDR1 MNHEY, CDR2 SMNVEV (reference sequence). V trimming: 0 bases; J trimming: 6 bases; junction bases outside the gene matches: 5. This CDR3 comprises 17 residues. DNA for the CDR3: TGTGCCAGCAGTTTATCGGATGGGGACAGGGGGCCCGGGGAGCTGTTTTTT. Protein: CASSLSDGDRGPGELFF.

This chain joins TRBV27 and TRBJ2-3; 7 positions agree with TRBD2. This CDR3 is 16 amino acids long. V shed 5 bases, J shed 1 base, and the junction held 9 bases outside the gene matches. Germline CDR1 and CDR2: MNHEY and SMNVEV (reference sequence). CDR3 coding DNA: TGTGCCAGCAGTCGCCCAGCGGGATATGGCACAGATACGCAGTATTTT. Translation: CASSRPAGYGTDTQYF.

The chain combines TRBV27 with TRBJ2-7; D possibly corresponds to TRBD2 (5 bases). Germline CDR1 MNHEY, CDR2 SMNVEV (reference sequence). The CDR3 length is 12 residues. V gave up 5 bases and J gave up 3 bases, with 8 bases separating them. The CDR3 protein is CASSGLGYEQYF. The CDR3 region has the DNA TGTGCCAGCAGTGGACTTGGCTACGAGCAGTACTTC.

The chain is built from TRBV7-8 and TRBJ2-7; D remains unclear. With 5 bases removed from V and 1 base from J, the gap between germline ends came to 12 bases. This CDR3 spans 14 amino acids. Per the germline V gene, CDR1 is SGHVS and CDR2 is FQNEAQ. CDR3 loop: CASSPPLRSYEQYF. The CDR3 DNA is TGTGCCAGCAGCCCCCCGCTGAGATCCTACGAGCAGTACTTC.

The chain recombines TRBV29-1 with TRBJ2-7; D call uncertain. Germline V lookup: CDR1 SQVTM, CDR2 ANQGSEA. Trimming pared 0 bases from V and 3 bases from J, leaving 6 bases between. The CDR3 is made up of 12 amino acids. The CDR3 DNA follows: TGCAGCGTTGAAGACTCTTTCTACGAGCAGTACTTC. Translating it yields CSVEDSFYEQYF.

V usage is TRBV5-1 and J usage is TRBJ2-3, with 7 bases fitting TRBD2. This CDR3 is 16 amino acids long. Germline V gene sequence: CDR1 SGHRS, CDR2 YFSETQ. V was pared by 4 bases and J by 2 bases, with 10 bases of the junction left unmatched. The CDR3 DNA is TGCGCCAGCAGCGAGGGGAGGGGTCGGACCACAGATACGCAGTATTTT. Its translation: CASSEGRGRTTDTQYF.

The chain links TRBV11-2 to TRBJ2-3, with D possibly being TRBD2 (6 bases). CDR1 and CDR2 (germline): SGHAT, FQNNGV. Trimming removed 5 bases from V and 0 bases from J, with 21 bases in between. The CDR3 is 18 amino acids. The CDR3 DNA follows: TGTGCCAGCAGCCAAATCCCCCTAGCGACTCCTAGCACAGATACGCAGTATTTT. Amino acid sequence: CASSQIPLATPSTDTQYF.

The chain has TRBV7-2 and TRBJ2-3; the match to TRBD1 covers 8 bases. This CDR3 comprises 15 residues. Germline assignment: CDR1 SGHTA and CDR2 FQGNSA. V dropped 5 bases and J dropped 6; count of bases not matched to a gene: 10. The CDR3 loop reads CASSLDRETSDTQYF. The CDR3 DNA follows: TGTGCCAGCAGCCTGGACAGGGAGACCTCGGATACGCAGTATTTT.

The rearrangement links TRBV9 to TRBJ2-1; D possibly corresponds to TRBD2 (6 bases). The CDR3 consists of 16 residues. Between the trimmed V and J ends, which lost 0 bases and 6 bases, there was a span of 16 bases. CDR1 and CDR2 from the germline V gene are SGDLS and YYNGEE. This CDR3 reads CASSVGSGFRGNEQFF. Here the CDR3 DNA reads TGTGCCAGCAGCGTAGGTAGCGGCTTTAGGGGCAATGAGCAGTTCTTC.

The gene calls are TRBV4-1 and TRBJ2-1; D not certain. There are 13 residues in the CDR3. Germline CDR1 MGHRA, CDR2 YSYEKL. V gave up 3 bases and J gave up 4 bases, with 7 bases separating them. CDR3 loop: CASSHELYNEQFF. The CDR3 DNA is TGCGCCAGCAGCCACGAACTTTACAATGAGCAGTTCTTC.

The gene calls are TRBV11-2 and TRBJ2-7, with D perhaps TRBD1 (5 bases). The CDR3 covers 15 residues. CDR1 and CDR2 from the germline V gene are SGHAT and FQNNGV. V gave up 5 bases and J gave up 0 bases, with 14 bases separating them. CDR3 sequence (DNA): TGTGCCAGCAGCGATATCGACAGTAGCTCCTACGAGCAGTACTTC. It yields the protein CASSDIDSSSYEQYF.

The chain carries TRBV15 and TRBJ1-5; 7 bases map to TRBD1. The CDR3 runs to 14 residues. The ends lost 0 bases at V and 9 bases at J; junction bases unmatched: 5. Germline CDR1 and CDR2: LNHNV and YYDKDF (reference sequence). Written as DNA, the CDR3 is TGTGCCACCAGCAGAGATGGGCAGGGGGTGCCCCAGCATTTT. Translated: CATSRDGQGVPQHF.

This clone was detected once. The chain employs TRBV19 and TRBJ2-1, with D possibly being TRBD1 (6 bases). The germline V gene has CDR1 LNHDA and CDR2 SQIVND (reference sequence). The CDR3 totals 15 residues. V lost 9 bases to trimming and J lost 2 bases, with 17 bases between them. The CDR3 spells CASSDRLGPYNEQFF. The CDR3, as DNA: TGTGCCAGCTCCGACAGGTTAGGTCCCTACAATGAGCAGTTCTTC.

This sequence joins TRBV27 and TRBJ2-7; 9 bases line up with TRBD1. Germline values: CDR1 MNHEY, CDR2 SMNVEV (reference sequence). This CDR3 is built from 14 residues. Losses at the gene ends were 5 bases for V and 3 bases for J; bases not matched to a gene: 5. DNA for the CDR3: TGTGCCAGCAGTCGCGGGACAGGGTTCTACGAGCAGTACTTC. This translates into CASSRGTGFYEQYF.

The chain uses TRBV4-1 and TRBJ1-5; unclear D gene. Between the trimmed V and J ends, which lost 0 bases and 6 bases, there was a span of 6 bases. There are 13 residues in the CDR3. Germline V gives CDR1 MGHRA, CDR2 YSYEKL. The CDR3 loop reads CASSQDRTQPQHF. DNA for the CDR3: TGCGCCAGCAGCCAAGATCGGACTCAGCCCCAGCATTTT.